The rows below give T cell receptor beta chains drawn from one sample of a study of blood T cell repertoires in COVID-19. Using immunoSEQ multiplex PCR, the repertoire was profiled, and TCRdb retains in-frame clones only, with some absent. The sample yields under 150,000 clones, almost 85% seen once. What was sequenced was peripheral blood. The source of these receptors is a human donor in a cohort sampled during active COVID-19. Each CDR3 is given with its conserved first and last residue. The D gene is left open where the match is weak. Clone sizes are given selectively: once, few, many, or a class where the clone is expanded.

v_call	clone_size	d_call	j_call	cdr3_nt	cdr3_aa
TRBV7-9	few	TRBD1	TRBJ1-2	TGTGCCAGCAGCAAATCCGGGACAGGGTCGGGTGGCTACACCTTC	CASSKSGTGSGGYTF
TRBV6-5	-	TRBD1	TRBJ2-3	TGTGCCAGCAGAACAGGGGGGGATACGCAGTATTTT	CASRTGGDTQYF
TRBV5-4	-	TRBD2	TRBJ2-1	TGTGCCAGCAGCTTGGGGAGTAGCGGGGGATACAATGAGCAGTTCTTC	CASSLGSSGGYNEQFF
TRBV19	-	-	TRBJ1-2	TGTGCCAGTAGTATGCCCACCGGAAGGGGGAGAGGGAGTGGCTACACCTTC	CASSMPTGRGRGSGYTF
TRBV7-8	few	-	TRBJ1-2	TGTGCCAGCAGCGCTTACAGGGTCGGCACTAACTATGGCTACACCTTC	CASSAYRVGTNYGYTF
TRBV15	-	-	TRBJ1-6	TGTGCCACCAGCAGAGGGGATTCTATGCGGGGGATCGGGTCCAGGAATTCACCCCTCCACTTT	CATSRGDSMRGIGSRNSPLHF
TRBV27	-	TRBD2	TRBJ2-3	TGTGCCAGCAGTTCTGGAGCGGGGTACATAGATACGCAGTATTTT	CASSSGAGYIDTQYF
TRBV27	-	TRBD1	TRBJ2-2	TGTGCCAGTCTGCCGGGACAGGGGGACGGGGAGCTGTTTTTT	CASLPGQGDGELFF
TRBV7-2	-	TRBD1	TRBJ1-2	TGTGCCAGCAGGACAGGGGTTACCTATGGCTACACCTTC	CASRTGVTYGYTF
TRBV7-8	-	-	TRBJ1-5	TGTGCCAGCAGCCAGTCGCGGTCTCAGCCCCAGCATTTT	CASSQSRSQPQHF
TRBV7-9	-	TRBD1	TRBJ1-2	TGTGCCAGCAGCCATGACAGGGGTACTAACTATGGCTACACCTTC	CASSHDRGTNYGYTF
TRBV7-9	-	-	TRBJ2-7	TGTGCCAGCAGCCCCAGTGCCAGCGCCTACGAGCAGTACTTC	CASSPSASAYEQYF
TRBV5-1	-	-	TRBJ2-2	TGCGCCAGCAGCCCCTATCAACAGGGTGTTGGCACCGGGGAGCTGTTTTTT	CASSPYQQGVGTGELFF
TRBV19	-	-	TRBJ1-2	TGTGCCAGTAGTAGCGACAGGATACCCGGCTATGGCTACACCTTC	CASSSDRIPGYGYTF
TRBV7-8	-	-	TRBJ2-6	TGTGCCAGCAGCTTTTCAGGGGCTGGGGCCAACGTCCTGACTTTC	CASSFSGAGANVLTF
TRBV6-5	few	-	TRBJ1-5	TGTGCCAGCAGTTACGACCGGGTCAATCAGCCCCAGCATTTT	CASSYDRVNQPQHF
TRBV19	once	-	TRBJ2-7	TGTGCCAGTAGTATGGTTTTACAGCCATCCTACGAGCAGTACTTC	CASSMVLQPSYEQYF
TRBV6-5	-	-	TRBJ2-2	TGTGCCAGCAGTTACGGCCTTTCCACCGGGGAGCTGTTTTTT	CASSYGLSTGELFF
TRBV10-3	-	TRBD2	TRBJ2-3	TGTGCCATCAGTGAGTCGGGACTAGCGGGGAAAGATACGCAGTATTTT	CAISESGLAGKDTQYF
TRBV30	-	TRBD1	TRBJ1-1	TGTGCCTTCACCCTCCGTCCGGGACAGCTGAACACTGAAGCTTTCTTT	CAFTLRPGQLNTEAFF
TRBV5-1	-	TRBD1	TRBJ1-3	TGCGCCAGCAGCATCGGACAGGCTTGGTTACCGACCACCATATATTTT	CASSIGQAWLPTTIYF
TRBV6-5	-	-	TRBJ2-5	TGTGCCAGCTCCCCCTGGGGGGGGGCCCAAGAGACCCAGTACTTC	CASSPWGGAQETQYF
TRBV7-9	-	TRBD1	TRBJ2-1	TGTGCCAGCAGCTTAGACAGGGGCTCCTACAATGAGCAGTTCTTC	CASSLDRGSYNEQFF
TRBV11-2	-	TRBD1	TRBJ2-3	TGTGCCAGCAGCGAGACAGGGCCCACAGATACGCAGTATTTT	CASSETGPTDTQYF
TRBV15	once	TRBD1	TRBJ1-1	TGTGCCACCAGCGGATTACCGGGACAGGGAGGGGACACTGAAGCTTTCTTT	CATSGLPGQGGDTEAFF
TRBV5-4	-	-	TRBJ1-6	TGTGCCAGCAGCTACGGGACTAGCCATTCACCCCTCCACTTT	CASSYGTSHSPLHF
TRBV27	once	-	TRBJ1-5	TGTGCCAGCAGTCTCCACACAGGGAATAGCAATCAGCCCCAGCATTTT	CASSLHTGNSNQPQHF
TRBV9	-	TRBD2	TRBJ2-3	TGTGCCAGCAGCTCTGGACTAGCGGGGGACACAGATACGCAGTATTTT	CASSSGLAGDTDTQYF
TRBV5-1	-	TRBD2	TRBJ2-1	TGCGCCAGCAGCCCCGGACTAGCGCCTTCCTACAATGAGCAGTTCTTC	CASSPGLAPSYNEQFF
TRBV5-1	-	-	TRBJ2-7	TGCGCCAGCAGCTTACAGGGATCGACCTACGAGCAGTACTTC	CASSLQGSTYEQYF
TRBV6-5	-	-	TRBJ2-7	TGTGCCAGCAGAGCCCAAGGCGAGAGGTACGAGCAGTACTTC	CASRAQGERYEQYF
TRBV12-3/TRBV12-4	few	-	TRBJ1-5	TGTGCCAGCACATCCCCCGGGCAGCCCCAGCATTTT	CASTSPGQPQHF
TRBV4-1	-	TRBD2	TRBJ2-3	TGCGCCAGCAGCCGGCCGACACTAGCGGATACGCAGTATTTT	CASSRPTLADTQYF
TRBV7-7	-	-	TRBJ2-3	TGTGCCAGCAGCTTAGAGGCGGGGCCGGCAGATACGCAGTATTTT	CASSLEAGPADTQYF
TRBV28	-	-	TRBJ2-7	TGTGCCAGCACCTCGACAGGATCTTACACCTACGAGCAGTACTTC	CASTSTGSYTYEQYF
TRBV29-1	-	TRBD1	TRBJ1-1	TGCAGCGTTGCTCAGGGGGCTACTGAAGCTTTCTTT	CSVAQGATEAFF
TRBV18	-	TRBD2	TRBJ2-1	TGTGCCAGCTCACCGAAGCTAGCGGGGGGTCCCAATGAGCAGTTCTTC	CASSPKLAGGPNEQFF
TRBV6-5	-	-	TRBJ2-5	TGTGCCAGCAGTTACTCGAGTGAAGAAGAGACCCAGTACTTC	CASSYSSEEETQYF
TRBV30	-	TRBD1	TRBJ1-1	TGTGCCTGGAGGTACAGGGGTAGGGGCTTGAACACTGAAGCTTTCTTT	CAWRYRGRGLNTEAFF
TRBV6-5	-	TRBD2	TRBJ2-2	TGTGCCAGCAGTAATAGCGGGGGGAACACCGGGGAGCTGTTTTTT	CASSNSGGNTGELFF
TRBV15	-	-	TRBJ2-7	TGTGCCACCAGCAGAGGAGGAGGGTTCCGCTACGAGCAGTACTTC	CATSRGGGFRYEQYF
TRBV6-6	-	TRBD1	TRBJ2-2	TGTGCCAGCAGTTCACAGGGGGAAGGGGAGCTGTTTTTT	CASSSQGEGELFF
TRBV19	-	TRBD1	TRBJ1-5	TGTGCCAGTAGCTCGAGACAGGGTTGGGGACAGCCCCAGCATTTT	CASSSRQGWGQPQHF
TRBV9	few	TRBD2	TRBJ2-2	TGTGCCAGCAGCGTTAGCGGGGGGGCCTCCGGGGAGCTGTTTTTT	CASSVSGGASGELFF
TRBV18	-	-	TRBJ1-4	TGTGCCAGCTCCCACACAAGCGGGTTAGGTGAAAAACTGTTTTTT	CASSHTSGLGEKLFF
TRBV15	-	-	TRBJ2-7	TGTGCCACCAGCAGAGACGGCAGGGGTAGCGAGCAGTACTTC	CATSRDGRGSEQYF
TRBV20-1	-	TRBD1	TRBJ2-4	TGCAGTGCTAGTGACAGGGTTTTGGGCAACATTCAGTACTTC	CSASDRVLGNIQYF
TRBV5-4	-	-	TRBJ2-3	TGTGCCATCGGGACTTACGGGAGCACAGATACGCAGTATTTT	CAIGTYGSTDTQYF
TRBV3-1/TRBV3-2	-	TRBD1	TRBJ1-2	TGTGCCAGCAGCCCCCTGACAGGGGTGGGCTACACCTTC	CASSPLTGVGYTF
TRBV7-2	-	TRBD2	TRBJ2-1	TGTGCCAGCAGCTGGACTAGCGGGGGGGCCAATGAGCAGTTCTTC	CASSWTSGGANEQFF
TRBV7-2	-	TRBD2	TRBJ2-7	TGTGCCAGCAGCTTAACTAGCGGGGGGGCAGTCGAGCAGTACTTC	CASSLTSGGAVEQYF
TRBV5-6	-	-	TRBJ2-1	TGTGCCAGCAGCTTCGACGGGGAGAGGAATGAGCAGTTCTTC	CASSFDGERNEQFF
TRBV19	-	TRBD1	TRBJ1-2	TGTGCCAGTAGGGAACAGGGGACTCTCTATGGCTACACCTTC	CASREQGTLYGYTF